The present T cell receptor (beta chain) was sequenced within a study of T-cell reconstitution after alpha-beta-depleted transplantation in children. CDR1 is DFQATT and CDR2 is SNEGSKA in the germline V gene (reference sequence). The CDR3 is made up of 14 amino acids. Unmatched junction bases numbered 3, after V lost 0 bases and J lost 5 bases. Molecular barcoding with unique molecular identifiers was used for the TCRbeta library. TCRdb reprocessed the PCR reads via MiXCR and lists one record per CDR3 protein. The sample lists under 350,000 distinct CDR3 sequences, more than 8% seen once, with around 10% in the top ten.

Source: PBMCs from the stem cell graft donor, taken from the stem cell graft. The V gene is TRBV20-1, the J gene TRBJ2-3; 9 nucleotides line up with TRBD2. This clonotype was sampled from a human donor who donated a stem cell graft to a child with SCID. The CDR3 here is CSARDAGGQDTQYF. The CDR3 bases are TGCAGTGCTAGAGATGCGGGGGGGCAAGATACGCAGTATTTT.